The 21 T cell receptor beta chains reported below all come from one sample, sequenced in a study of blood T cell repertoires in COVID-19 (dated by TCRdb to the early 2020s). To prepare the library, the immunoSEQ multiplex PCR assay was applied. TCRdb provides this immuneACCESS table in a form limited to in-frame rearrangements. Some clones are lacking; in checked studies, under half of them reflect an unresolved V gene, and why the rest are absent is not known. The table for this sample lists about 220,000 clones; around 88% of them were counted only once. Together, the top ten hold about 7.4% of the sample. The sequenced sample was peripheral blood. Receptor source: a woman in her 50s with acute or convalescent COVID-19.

CDR3 sequence reads: CASSQPGQHNEQFF. CDR3 DNA: TGTGCCAGCAGCCAACCGGGACAGCACAATGAGCAGTTCTTC. This chain uses TRBV7-3 with TRBJ2-1; TRBD1 agrees at 7 bases. The CDR3 contains 14 residues. With 5 bases clipped from V and 5 bases from J, the junction kept 6 bases outside the gene matches. The germline CDR1 and CDR2 sequences are SGHTA and FQGTGA.

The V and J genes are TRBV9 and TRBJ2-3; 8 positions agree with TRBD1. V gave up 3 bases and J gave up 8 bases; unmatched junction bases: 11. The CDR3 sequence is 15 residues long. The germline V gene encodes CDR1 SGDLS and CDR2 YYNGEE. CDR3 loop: CASSEQGVVDRTQYF. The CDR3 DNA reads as TGTGCCAGCAGCGAACAGGGGGTGGTAGATCGTACGCAGTATTTT. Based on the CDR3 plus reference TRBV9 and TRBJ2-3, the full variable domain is DSGVTQTPKHLITATGQRVTLRCSPRSGDLSVYWYQQSLDQGLQFLIQYYNGEERAKGNILERFSAQQFPDLHSELNLSSLELGDSALYFCASSEQGVVDRTQYFGPGTRLTVL.

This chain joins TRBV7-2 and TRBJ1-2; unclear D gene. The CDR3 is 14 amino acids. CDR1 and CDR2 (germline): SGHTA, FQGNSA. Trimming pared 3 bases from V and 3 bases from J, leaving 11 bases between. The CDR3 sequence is CASSFAGLDYGYTF. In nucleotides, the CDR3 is TGTGCCAGCAGCTTTGCCGGGTTGGACTATGGCTACACCTTC.

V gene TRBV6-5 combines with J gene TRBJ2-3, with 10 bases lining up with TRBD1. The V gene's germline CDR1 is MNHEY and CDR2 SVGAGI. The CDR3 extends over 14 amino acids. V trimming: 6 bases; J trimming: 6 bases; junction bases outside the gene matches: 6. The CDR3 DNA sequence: TGTGCCAGCAGGCGGACAGGGGGACTGGATACGCAGTATTTT. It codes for CASRRTGGLDTQYF.

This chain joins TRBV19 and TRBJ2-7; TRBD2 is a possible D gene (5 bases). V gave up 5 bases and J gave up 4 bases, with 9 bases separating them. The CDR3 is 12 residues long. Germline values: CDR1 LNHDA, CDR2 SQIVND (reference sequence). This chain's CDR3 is CASSAGLYEQYF. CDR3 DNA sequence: TGTGCCAGTAGTGCCGGACTTTACGAGCAGTACTTC.

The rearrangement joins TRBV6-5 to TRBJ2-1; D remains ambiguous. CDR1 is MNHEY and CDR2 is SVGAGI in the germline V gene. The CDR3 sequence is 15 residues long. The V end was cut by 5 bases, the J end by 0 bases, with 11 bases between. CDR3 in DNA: TGTGCCAGCAGTATACAGCCGACCTCCTACAATGAGCAGTTCTTC. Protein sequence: CASSIQPTSYNEQFF.

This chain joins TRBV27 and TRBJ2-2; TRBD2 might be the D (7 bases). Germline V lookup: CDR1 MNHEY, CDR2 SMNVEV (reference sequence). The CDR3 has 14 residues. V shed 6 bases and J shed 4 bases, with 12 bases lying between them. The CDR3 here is CASRRGGGTGELFF. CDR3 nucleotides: TGTGCCAGCAGGAGGGGGGGCGGCACCGGGGAGCTGTTTTTT.

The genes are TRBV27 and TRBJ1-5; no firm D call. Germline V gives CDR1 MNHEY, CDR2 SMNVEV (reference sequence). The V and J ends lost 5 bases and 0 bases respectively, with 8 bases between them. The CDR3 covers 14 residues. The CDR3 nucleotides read TGTGCCAGCAGTCGAGGAAATAGCAATCAGCCCCAGCATTTT. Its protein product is CASSRGNSNQPQHF.

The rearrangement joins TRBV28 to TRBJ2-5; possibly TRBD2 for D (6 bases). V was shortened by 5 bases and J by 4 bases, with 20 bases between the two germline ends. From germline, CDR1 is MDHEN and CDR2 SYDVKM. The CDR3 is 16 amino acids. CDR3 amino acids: CASSLTGPGGAETQYF. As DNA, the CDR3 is TGTGCCAGCAGTCTCACAGGCCCCGGAGGGGCAGAGACCCAGTACTTC. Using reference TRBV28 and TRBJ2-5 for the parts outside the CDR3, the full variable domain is DVKVTQSSRYLVKRTGEKVFLECVQDMDHENMFWYRQDPGLGLRLIYFSYDVKMKEKGDIPEGYSVSREKKERFSLILESASTNQTSMYLCASSLTGPGGAETQYFGPGTRLLVL.

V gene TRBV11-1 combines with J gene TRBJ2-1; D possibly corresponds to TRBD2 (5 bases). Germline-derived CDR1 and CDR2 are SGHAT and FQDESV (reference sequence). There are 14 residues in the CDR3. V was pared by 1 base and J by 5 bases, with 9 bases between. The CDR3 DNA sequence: TGTGCCAGCAGCTTAGGATCGGGGAACAATGAGCAGTTCTTC. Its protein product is CASSLGSGNNEQFF.

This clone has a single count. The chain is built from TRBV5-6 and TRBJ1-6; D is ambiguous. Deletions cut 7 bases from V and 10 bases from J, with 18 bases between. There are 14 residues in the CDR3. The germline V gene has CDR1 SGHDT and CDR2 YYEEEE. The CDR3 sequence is CASYSAGDSSPLHF. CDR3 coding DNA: TGTGCCAGCTACTCCGCCGGTGATTCCTCACCCCTCCACTTT.

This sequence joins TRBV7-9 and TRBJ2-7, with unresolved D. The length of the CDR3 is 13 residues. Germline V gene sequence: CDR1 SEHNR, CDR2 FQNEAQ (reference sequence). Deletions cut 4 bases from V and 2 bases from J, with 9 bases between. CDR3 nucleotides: TGTGCCAGCAGCTCAGTGAATACCTACGAGCAGTACTTC. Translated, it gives CASSSVNTYEQYF.

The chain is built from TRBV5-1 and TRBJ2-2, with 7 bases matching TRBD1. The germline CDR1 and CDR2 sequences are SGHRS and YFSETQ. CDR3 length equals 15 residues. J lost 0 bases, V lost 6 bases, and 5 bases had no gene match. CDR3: CASMPGQTNTGELFF. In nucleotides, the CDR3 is TGCGCCAGCATGCCGGGACAGACGAACACCGGGGAGCTGTTTTTT.

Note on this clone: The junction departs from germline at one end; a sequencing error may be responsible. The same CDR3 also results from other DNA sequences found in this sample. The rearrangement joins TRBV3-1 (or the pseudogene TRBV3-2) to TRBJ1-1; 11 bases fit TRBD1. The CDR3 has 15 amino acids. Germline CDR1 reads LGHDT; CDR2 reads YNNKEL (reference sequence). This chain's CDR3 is CASSQNSGQGAKAFF. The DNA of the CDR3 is TGCGCCAGCAGCCAAAACTCCGGACAGGGGGCGAAAGCTTTCTTT.

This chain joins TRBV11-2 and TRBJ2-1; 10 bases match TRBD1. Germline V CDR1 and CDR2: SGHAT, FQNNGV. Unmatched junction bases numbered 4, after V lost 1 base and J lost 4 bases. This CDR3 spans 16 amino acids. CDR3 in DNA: TGTGCCAGCAGCTTAGGGCCGGGACAGGGGTACAATGAGCAGTTCTTC. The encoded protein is CASSLGPGQGYNEQFF. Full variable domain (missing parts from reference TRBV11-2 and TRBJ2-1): EAGVAQSPRYKIIEKRQSVAFWCNPISGHATLYWYQQILGQGPKLLIQFQNNGVVDDSQLPKDRFSAERLKGVDSTLKIQPAKLEDSAVYLCASSLGPGQGYNEQFFGPGTRLTVL.

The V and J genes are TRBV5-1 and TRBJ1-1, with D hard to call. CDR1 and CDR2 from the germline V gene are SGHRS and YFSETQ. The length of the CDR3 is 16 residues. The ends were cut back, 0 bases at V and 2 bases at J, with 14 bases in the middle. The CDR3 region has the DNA TGCGCCAGCAGCTTGGTCTCTCCCATGGGCAACACTGAAGCTTTCTTT. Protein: CASSLVSPMGNTEAFF.

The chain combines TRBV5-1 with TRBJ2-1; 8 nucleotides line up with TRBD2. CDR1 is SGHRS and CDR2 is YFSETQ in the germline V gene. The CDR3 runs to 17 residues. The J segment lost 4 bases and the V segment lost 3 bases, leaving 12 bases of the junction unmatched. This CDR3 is CASSYSLNSGIYNEQFF. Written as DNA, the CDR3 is TGCGCCAGCAGCTACAGTCTCAATAGCGGGATTTACAATGAGCAGTTCTTC.

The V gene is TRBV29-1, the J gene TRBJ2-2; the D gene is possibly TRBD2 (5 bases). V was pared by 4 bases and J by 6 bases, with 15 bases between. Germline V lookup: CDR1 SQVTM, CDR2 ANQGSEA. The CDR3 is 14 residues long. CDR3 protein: CSVGLGRKPGELFF. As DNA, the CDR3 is TGCAGCGTTGGATTGGGGAGAAAACCCGGGGAGCTGTTTTTT.

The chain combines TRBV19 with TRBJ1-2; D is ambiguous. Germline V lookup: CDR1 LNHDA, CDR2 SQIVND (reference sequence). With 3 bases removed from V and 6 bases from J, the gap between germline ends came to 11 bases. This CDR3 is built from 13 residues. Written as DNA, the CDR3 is TGTGCCAGTAGTATCAGAGGGAACGATGGCTACACCTTC. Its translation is CASSIRGNDGYTF.

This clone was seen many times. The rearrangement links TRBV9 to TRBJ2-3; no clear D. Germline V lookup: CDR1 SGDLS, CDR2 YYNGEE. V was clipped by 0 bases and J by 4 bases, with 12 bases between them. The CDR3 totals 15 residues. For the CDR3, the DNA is TGTGCCAGCAGCGTAGGATTGGCCAACGCAGATACGCAGTATTTT. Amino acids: CASSVGLANADTQYF.

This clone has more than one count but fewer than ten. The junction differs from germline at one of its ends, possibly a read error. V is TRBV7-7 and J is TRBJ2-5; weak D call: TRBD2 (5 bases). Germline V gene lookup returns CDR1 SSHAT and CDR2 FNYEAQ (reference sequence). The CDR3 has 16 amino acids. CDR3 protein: CASSSLTSSIQETQYF. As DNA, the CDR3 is TGTGCTAGCAGTTCTCTTACTAGTTCGATCCAAGAGACCCAGTACTTC.